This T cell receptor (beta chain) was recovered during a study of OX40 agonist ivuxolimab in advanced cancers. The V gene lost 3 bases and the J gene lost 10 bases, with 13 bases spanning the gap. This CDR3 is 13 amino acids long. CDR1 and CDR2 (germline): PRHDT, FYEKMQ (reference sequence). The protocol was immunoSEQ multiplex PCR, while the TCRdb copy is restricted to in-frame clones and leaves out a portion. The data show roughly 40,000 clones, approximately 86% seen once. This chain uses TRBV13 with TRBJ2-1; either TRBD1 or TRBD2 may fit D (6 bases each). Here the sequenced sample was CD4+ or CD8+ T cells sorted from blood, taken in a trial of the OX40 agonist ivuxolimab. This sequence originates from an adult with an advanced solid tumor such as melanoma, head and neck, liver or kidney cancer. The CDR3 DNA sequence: TGTGCCAGCAGCTTCGGAAGGGGGGACGAGCAGTTCTTC. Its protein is CASSFGRGDEQFF.